This TCR beta chain derives from a study of T cells in Graves' hyperthyroidism and ophthalmopathy. In its sample, this clonotype was seen many times. Trimming took off 1 base at V and 5 bases at J, with 2 bases between the two ends. This CDR3 has 11 residues. The germline gives CDR1 SGHTA, CDR2 FQGNSA. What was amplified from RNA transcripts were TCR beta CDR3 regions. Carried out on the TCR CDR3, a first-round RT-PCR used the HTBI primer set. TCRdb reanalysed the multiplex PCR reads using MiXCR and keeps one entry per CDR3 protein. The sample shows about half a million distinct CDR3 sequences, about 24% of them seen only once.

Sequenced: blood. This receptor was taken from a woman aged 30 to 39 with Graves' ophthalmopathy. The chain joins TRBV7-2 to TRBJ2-5; no firm D call. In DNA, the CDR3 is TGTGCCAGCAGCTTAGTGGAGACCCAGTACTTC. It codes for CASSLVETQYF.